A selection of T cell receptor beta chains follows, all from one sample in a study of shared clonotypes between healthy human individuals. Repertoires were generated with immunoSEQ multiplex PCR, while TCRdb's copy carries only in-frame clones and drops some. The table lists 640,000 or so clones, approximately 79% of them singletons. Sequenced: memory CD4+ T cells sorted from blood. Receptor source: a woman in her 30s in good health. CDR3s include the opening cysteine and the closing phenylalanine or tryptophan. A D gene is named only where the DNA matches it firmly.

d_gene: -; j_gene: TRBJ2-2; v_gene: TRBV6-5; CDR3aa: CASSYSLAGVTGELFF
d_gene: -; j_gene: TRBJ2-7; v_gene: TRBV27; CDR3aa: CASSPGNSYEQYF
d_gene: TRBD1; j_gene: TRBJ1-2; v_gene: TRBV18; CDR3aa: CASSPDRGHGYTF
d_gene: -; j_gene: TRBJ1-1; v_gene: TRBV5-1; CDR3aa: CASSLRGGDTEAFF
d_gene: TRBD2; j_gene: TRBJ2-2; v_gene: TRBV2; CDR3aa: CASSEAVASGRAGELFF
d_gene: -; j_gene: TRBJ2-2; v_gene: TRBV11-2; CDR3aa: CASNHWVNDTGELFF
d_gene: -; j_gene: TRBJ2-6; v_gene: TRBV28; CDR3aa: CASTWGVGTRFGANVLTF
d_gene: -; j_gene: TRBJ1-1; v_gene: TRBV15; CDR3aa: CATSSSGVAIRRNTEAFF
d_gene: -; j_gene: TRBJ1-2; v_gene: TRBV18; CDR3aa: CASSPIHSQDNYGYTF
d_gene: -; j_gene: TRBJ1-4; v_gene: TRBV29-1; CDR3aa: CSVGTENEKLFF
d_gene: -; j_gene: TRBJ2-7; v_gene: TRBV18; CDR3aa: CASSFRGAGQSSYEQYF
d_gene: -; j_gene: TRBJ2-2; v_gene: TRBV5-1; CDR3aa: CASSPLLLENTGELFF
d_gene: -; j_gene: TRBJ1-2; v_gene: TRBV27; CDR3aa: CASSSPPLYGYTF
d_gene: -; j_gene: TRBJ2-5; v_gene: TRBV10-2; CDR3aa: CASSPLIGETQYF
d_gene: -; j_gene: TRBJ1-1; v_gene: TRBV28; CDR3aa: CASSLFGSGDTEAFF
d_gene: -; j_gene: TRBJ2-3; v_gene: TRBV7-2; CDR3aa: CASSSAYLSTDTQYF
d_gene: TRBD2; j_gene: TRBJ2-5; v_gene: TRBV18; CDR3aa: CASSPELAAQETQYF
d_gene: TRBD2; j_gene: TRBJ2-7; v_gene: TRBV7-9; CDR3aa: CASSLDLSGSFSYEQYF
d_gene: TRBD2; j_gene: TRBJ2-1; v_gene: TRBV7-9; CDR3aa: CASRNLRPLAGTTGNEQFF
d_gene: -; j_gene: TRBJ1-5; v_gene: TRBV19; CDR3aa: CASRESNQPQHF
d_gene: TRBD2; j_gene: TRBJ2-5; v_gene: TRBV18; CDR3aa: CASSQGTSGKETQYF
d_gene: -; j_gene: TRBJ1-4; v_gene: TRBV2; CDR3aa: CASSVYGTVNEKLFF
d_gene: TRBD2; j_gene: TRBJ2-1; v_gene: TRBV4-1; CDR3aa: CASSKLLAGGNEQFF
d_gene: -; j_gene: TRBJ1-1; v_gene: TRBV4-2; CDR3aa: CASSSGAYFTEAFF
d_gene: TRBD2; j_gene: TRBJ2-5; v_gene: TRBV7-8; CDR3aa: CASSFRPGLGGETQYF
d_gene: -; j_gene: TRBJ2-7; v_gene: TRBV28; CDR3aa: CASRDDLTPEQYF
d_gene: -; j_gene: TRBJ2-7; v_gene: TRBV4-1; CDR3aa: CASSQDTPRDSHEQYF
d_gene: -; j_gene: TRBJ2-1; v_gene: TRBV7-2; CDR3aa: CASSSYLHNEQFF
d_gene: -; j_gene: TRBJ2-4; v_gene: TRBV2; CDR3aa: CASSEAGIAKNIQYF
d_gene: -; j_gene: TRBJ1-2; v_gene: TRBV19; CDR3aa: CASSFPRRGYTF
d_gene: TRBD2; j_gene: TRBJ2-7; v_gene: TRBV14; CDR3aa: CASSRGTSGGRTSYEQYF
d_gene: -; j_gene: TRBJ1-1; v_gene: TRBV29-1; CDR3aa: CSVVGGGTEAFF
d_gene: -; j_gene: TRBJ1-1; v_gene: TRBV2; CDR3aa: CASSWDANTEAFF
d_gene: -; j_gene: TRBJ1-2; v_gene: TRBV28; CDR3aa: CASSFGQGQRYTF
d_gene: -; j_gene: TRBJ2-5; v_gene: TRBV5-4; CDR3aa: CASSLARGNQKETQYF
d_gene: -; j_gene: TRBJ2-3; v_gene: TRBV11-2; CDR3aa: CASSQVGTSTDTQYF
d_gene: -; j_gene: TRBJ2-7; v_gene: TRBV7-9; CDR3aa: CASSHDGAYSYEQYF
d_gene: -; j_gene: TRBJ1-2; v_gene: TRBV7-9; CDR3aa: CASTVGWVNYGYTF
d_gene: -; j_gene: TRBJ2-1; v_gene: TRBV21-1; CDR3aa: CASSKAQTSGGNEQFF
d_gene: -; j_gene: TRBJ2-5; v_gene: TRBV4-1; CDR3aa: CASSQFGTAGGETQYF
d_gene: -; j_gene: TRBJ2-5; v_gene: TRBV18; CDR3aa: CASSPSVAGGETQYF
d_gene: -; j_gene: TRBJ2-4; v_gene: TRBV7-2; CDR3aa: CASSLSPGAKNIQYF
d_gene: -; j_gene: TRBJ2-3; v_gene: TRBV7-9; CDR3aa: CASSLDGGRTDTQYF
d_gene: -; j_gene: TRBJ2-2; v_gene: TRBV18; CDR3aa: CASSPQVTYTGELFF